The clone carrying this TCR beta chain occurred a few times. What it binds is not known. The CDR3 contains 14 residues. V lost 4 bases and J lost 0, with 9 bases in between. Germline-derived CDR1 and CDR2 are SGHDN and FVKESK. This sample stems from a study of T cells in Graves' hyperthyroidism and ophthalmopathy. RNA transcripts provided the source from which TCR beta CDR3 regions were amplified. TCR CDR3 regions were first amplified by RT-PCR with HTBI primers. TCRdb called the multiplex PCR reads again in MiXCR, with one record for every CDR3 protein. The table records 560,000 or so distinct CDR3 sequences, more than 45% of them present only once. Overall study findings and caveats: From stable hyperthyroidism, ophthalmopathy was separated by a 13 V-J model. The model forecast ophthalmopathy, anticipating it by a median about 6.5 months before onset.

The sample was peripheral blood or thyroid tissue (not recorded which). The source of this sequence is a woman aged 18-29 years with Graves' hyperthyroidism. The gene calls are TRBV14 and TRBJ1-2; D call uncertain. The DNA for the CDR3 is TGTGCCAGCAGCCCACAGTATTCTAACTATGGCTACACCTTC. The encoded protein is CASSPQYSNYGYTF.